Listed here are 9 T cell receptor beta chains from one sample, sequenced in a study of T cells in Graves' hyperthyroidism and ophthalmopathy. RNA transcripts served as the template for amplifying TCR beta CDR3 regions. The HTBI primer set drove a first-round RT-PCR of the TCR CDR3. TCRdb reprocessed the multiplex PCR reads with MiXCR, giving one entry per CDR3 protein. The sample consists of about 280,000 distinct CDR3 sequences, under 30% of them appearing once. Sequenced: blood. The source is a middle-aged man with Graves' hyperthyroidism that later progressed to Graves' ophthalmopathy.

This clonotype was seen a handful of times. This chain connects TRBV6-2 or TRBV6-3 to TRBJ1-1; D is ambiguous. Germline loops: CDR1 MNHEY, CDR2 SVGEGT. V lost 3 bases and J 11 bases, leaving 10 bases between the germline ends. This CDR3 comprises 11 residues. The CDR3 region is CASSYQAGAFF. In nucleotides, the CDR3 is TGTGCCAGCAGTTATCAGGCTGGGGCTTTCTTT.

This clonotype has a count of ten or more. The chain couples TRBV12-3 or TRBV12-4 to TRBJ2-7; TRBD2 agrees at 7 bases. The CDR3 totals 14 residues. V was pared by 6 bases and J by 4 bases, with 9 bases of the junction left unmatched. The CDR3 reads CASSPSGGSYEQYF. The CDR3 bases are TGTGCCAGCAGCCCCTCCGGGGGGAGTTACGAGCAGTACTTC.

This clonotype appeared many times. CDR3 sequence: CASSRKDNGNQPQHF. The CDR3 bases are TGTGCCAGCTCACGCAAGGACAACGGCAATCAGCCCCAGCATTTT. The chain joins TRBV18 to TRBJ1-5; tentatively, D is TRBD1 (5 bases). CDR1 KGHSH and CDR2 LQKENI come from the germline V gene. The V end was cut by 4 bases, the J end by 2 bases, with 12 bases between. The CDR3 is made up of 15 amino acids.

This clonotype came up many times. The CDR3 DNA sequence: TGTGCCAGCAAGGGGGGTGGGTTAGCCAAAAACATTCAGTACTTC. It translates to CASKGGGLAKNIQYF. V is TRBV27 and J is TRBJ2-4; D may be TRBD1 or TRBD2 (6 bases each). With 7 bases removed from V and 0 bases from J, the gap between germline ends came to 13 bases. The length of the CDR3 is 15 residues. Germline CDR1 and CDR2: MNHEY and SMNVEV (reference sequence).

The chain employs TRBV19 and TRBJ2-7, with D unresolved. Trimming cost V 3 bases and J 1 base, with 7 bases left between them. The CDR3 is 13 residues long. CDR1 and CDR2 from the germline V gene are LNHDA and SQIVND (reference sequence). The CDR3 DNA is TGTGCCAGTAGTATGGCCCCGTCCTACGAGCAGTACTTC. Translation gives CASSMAPSYEQYF.

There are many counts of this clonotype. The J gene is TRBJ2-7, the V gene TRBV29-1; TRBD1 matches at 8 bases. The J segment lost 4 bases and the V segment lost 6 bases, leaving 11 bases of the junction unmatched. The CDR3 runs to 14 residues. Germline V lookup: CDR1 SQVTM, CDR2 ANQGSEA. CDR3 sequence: CSVLGDRKKYEQYF. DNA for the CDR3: TGCAGCGTCCTGGGGGACAGGAAGAAATACGAGCAGTACTTC.

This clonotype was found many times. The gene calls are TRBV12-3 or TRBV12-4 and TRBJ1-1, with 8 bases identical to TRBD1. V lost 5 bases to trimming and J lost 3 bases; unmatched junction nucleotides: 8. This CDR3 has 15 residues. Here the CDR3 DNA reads TGTGCCAGCAGTCCCCAGGACAGGGTGTACACTGAAGCTTTCTTT. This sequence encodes CASSPQDRVYTEAFF.

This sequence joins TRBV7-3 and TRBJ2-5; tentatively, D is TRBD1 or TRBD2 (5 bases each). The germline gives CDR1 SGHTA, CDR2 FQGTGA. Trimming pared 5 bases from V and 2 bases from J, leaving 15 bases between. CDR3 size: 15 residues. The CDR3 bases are TGTGCCAGCAGCATAGGGACCGGGTGGCAAGAGACCCAGTACTTC. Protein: CASSIGTGWQETQYF.

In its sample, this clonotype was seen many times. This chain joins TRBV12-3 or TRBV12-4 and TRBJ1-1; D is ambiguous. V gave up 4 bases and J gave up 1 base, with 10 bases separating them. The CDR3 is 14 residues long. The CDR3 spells CASSSMTQNTEAFF. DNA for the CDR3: TGTGCCAGCAGTTCTATGACACAGAACACTGAAGCTTTCTTT.